These 26 T cell receptor beta chains originate from one sample sequenced in a study of blood T cell repertoires in COVID-19. Profiled with immunoSEQ multiplex PCR; TCRdb holds only in-frame clones, not every one. The data hold fewer than 200,000 clones, with approximately 87% observed a single time. Sequencing was carried out using PBMCs or T cells enriched from blood (not recorded which). Receptors originate from a woman aged 45-65 years who had recovered from COVID-19.

V is TRBV5-8 and J is TRBJ1-2; no reliable D call. V was trimmed by 4 bases and J by 2 bases, leaving 18 bases between them. Germline V lookup: CDR1 SGHTS, CDR2 YDEGEE. The CDR3 covers 16 residues. The CDR3: CASSTWAPGRNYGYTF. CDR3 DNA sequence: TGTGCCAGCAGCACTTGGGCCCCGGGGAGGAACTATGGCTACACCTTC.

This chain connects TRBV27 to TRBJ1-2; 7 bases agree with TRBD1. V lost 6 bases, J lost 6 bases, and 7 bases stayed unmatched. Per germline, CDR1 MNHEY and CDR2 SMNVEV (reference sequence). The CDR3 loop spans 13 amino acids. The CDR3 is CASSDREVNGYTF. The CDR3 nucleotides are TGTGCCAGCAGCGACAGGGAAGTGAATGGCTACACCTTC.

The CDR3 nucleotides are TGTGCCAGCAGCTTAGAGTGGGACAGGGAAAAGTTCTTC. The encoded protein is CASSLEWDREKFF. The chain couples TRBV7-9 to TRBJ2-1, with TRBD1 matching over 9 bases. V lost 1 base, J lost 14 bases, and 6 bases stayed unmatched. The CDR3 spans 13 residues. Germline V gene lookup returns CDR1 SEHNR and CDR2 FQNEAQ (reference sequence).

The CDR3 sequence: CASSPGQGLGIQYF. CDR3 nucleotide sequence: TGCGCCAGCAGCCCTGGACAGGGTTTGGGCATTCAGTACTTC. The V and J genes are TRBV5-1 and TRBJ2-4, with 8 bases aligning to TRBD1. Trimming removed 4 bases from V and 9 bases from J; junction bases left unmatched: 9. Germline V gene sequence: CDR1 SGHRS, CDR2 YFSETQ. The CDR3 length is 14 residues.

V and J are TRBV6-2 or TRBV6-3 and TRBJ1-2; D is possibly TRBD1 (5 bases). Germline V gene lookup returns CDR1 MNHEY and CDR2 SVGEGT. The length of the CDR3 is 14 residues. V lost 0 bases, J lost 3 bases, and 8 bases lay in between. Here the CDR3 reads CASSYSTAYYGYTF. CDR3 in DNA: TGTGCCAGCAGTTACTCGACAGCTTACTATGGCTACACCTTC.

CDR3 residues: CASSTGTPPRGNQPQHF. The CDR3 DNA sequence: TGTGCCAGTAGTACCGGGACACCTCCACGCGGCAATCAGCCCCAGCATTTT. J is TRBJ1-5 and V is TRBV19; TRBD1 is a possible D gene (6 bases). With 4 bases removed from V and 2 bases from J, the gap between germline ends came to 18 bases. This CDR3 spans 17 amino acids. Per germline, CDR1 LNHDA and CDR2 SQIVND (reference sequence).

This sequence joins TRBV4-1 and TRBJ2-1, with 8 bases identical to TRBD1. Germline V gene lookup returns CDR1 MGHRA and CDR2 YSYEKL. V lost 4 bases, J lost 9 bases, and 5 bases stayed unmatched. The CDR3 loop spans 13 amino acids. The CDR3 bases are TGCGCCAGCAGCCCGACAGGGGTCGTTGAGCAGTTCTTC. Translated: CASSPTGVVEQFF.

This clone was detected a few times. The CDR3 protein is CASSPGLAGLNEQFF. CDR3 sequence (DNA): TGCGCCAGCAGCCCGGGACTAGCGGGATTAAATGAGCAGTTCTTC. V usage is TRBV4-1 and J usage is TRBJ2-1, with 13 bases identical to TRBD2. The CDR3 is made up of 15 amino acids. The junction had 4 bases not matched to a gene; V was cut back by 4 bases and J by 7 bases. Germline CDR1 is MGHRA and CDR2 is YSYEKL.

This clone was picked up many times. The CDR3 loop is CASSFTDPGENEQFF. The CDR3 nucleotides read TGTGCCAGCAGTTTCACCGACCCTGGGGAGAATGAGCAGTTCTTC. The chain couples TRBV28 to TRBJ2-1; D is possibly TRBD2 (5 bases). V lost 3 bases and J 7 bases, leaving 16 bases between the germline ends. The V gene's germline CDR1 is MDHEN and CDR2 SYDVKM. The CDR3 runs 15 residues.

The V gene is TRBV28, the J gene TRBJ1-1; TRBD1 matches 8 bases. The CDR3 covers 15 residues. CDR1 and CDR2 (germline): MDHEN, SYDVKM. V shed 5 bases and J 2 bases; nucleotides not matched to a gene: 7. Here the CDR3 DNA reads TGTGCCAGCAGTACCCAGGGGGCCGGTAACACTGAAGCTTTCTTT. Its translation: CASSTQGAGNTEAFF.

This chain connects TRBV5-1 to TRBJ1-2, with D perhaps TRBD1 (6 bases). The CDR3 sequence is 15 residues long. V was clipped by 3 bases and J by 7 bases, with 19 bases between them. Germline CDR1 reads SGHRS; CDR2 reads YFSETQ. This CDR3 reads CASSWSGDDGGGYTF. Here the CDR3 DNA reads TGCGCCAGCAGCTGGTCAGGGGACGACGGAGGTGGCTACACCTTC. Filled out from reference TRBV5-1 and TRBJ1-2, the complete variable domain reads KAGVTQTPRYLIKTRGQQVTLSCSPISGHRSVSWYQQTPGQGLQFLFEYFSETQRNKGNFPGRFSGRQFSNSRSEMNVSTLELGDSALYLCASSWSGDDGGGYTFGSGTRLTVV.

This clone occurred once. The rearrangement links TRBV7-2 to TRBJ1-1; D is possibly TRBD1 (6 bases). The CDR3 runs to 14 residues. Germline loops: CDR1 SGHTA, CDR2 FQGNSA. Trimming pared 4 bases from V and 0 bases from J, leaving 9 bases between. The CDR3 region is CASSSTGLNTEAFF. The CDR3 DNA sequence: TGTGCCAGCAGCTCAACAGGGCTGAACACTGAAGCTTTCTTT.

This chain links TRBV9 with TRBJ2-2; D unresolved. CDR3 length: 15 residues. In germline, CDR1 is SGDLS, CDR2 YYNGEE. Trimming removed 0 bases from V and 1 base from J, with 7 bases in between. CDR3 nucleotide sequence: TGTGCCAGCAGCGTAGGCAGGCAGAACACCGGGGAGCTGTTTTTT. Amino acids: CASSVGRQNTGELFF.

The chain joins TRBV24-1 to TRBJ2-3, with 8 bases that match TRBD1. CDR1 KGHDR and CDR2 SFDVKD come from the germline V gene. The trim removed 6 bases at V and 1 base at J, leaving 8 bases unmatched. The CDR3 is 16 residues long. This CDR3 reads CATSRHRGACTDTQYF. The CDR3 nucleotides are TGTGCCACCAGTAGACACAGGGGGGCCTGCACAGATACGCAGTATTTT.

This clone has only one observation. The V and J genes are TRBV3-1 (or the pseudogene TRBV3-2) and TRBJ1-2, with TRBD1 matching 7 bases. Germline V CDR1 and CDR2: LGHDT, YNNKEL (reference sequence). V shed 4 bases and J 4 bases; nucleotides not matched to a gene: 18. This CDR3 has 18 amino acids. In DNA form, the CDR3 reads TGTGCCAGCAGCCCGCCAACGGGAAGACAGGGATTGTTCTATGGCTACACCTTC. The encoded protein is CASSPPTGRQGLFYGYTF.

The sample holds a few counts of this clone. The chain links TRBV30 to TRBJ2-1, with D tentatively TRBD2 (7 bases). The V end was cut by 2 bases, the J end by 7 bases, with 15 bases between. Germline assignment: CDR1 GTSNPN and CDR2 SVGIG (reference sequence). The CDR3 loop spans 14 amino acids. CDR3 residues: CAWSRGGDRNEQFF. CDR3 DNA sequence: TGTGCCTGGAGTAGGGGGGGCGATCGGAATGAGCAGTTCTTC.

The DNA for the CDR3 is TGTGCCAGCACCTGGCGGCGGGGGACGACTCTGGGGGCCGCAGATACGCAGTATTTT. This encodes CASTWRRGTTLGAADTQYF. The chain links TRBV7-2 to TRBJ2-3, with D tentatively TRBD2 (7 bases). This CDR3 contains 19 residues. Germline V gives CDR1 SGHTA, CDR2 FQGNSA. Trimming left V 7 bases short and J 4 bases short, with 30 bases between. The whole variable domain, remainder taken from reference TRBV7-2 and TRBJ2-3, is GAGVSQSPSNKVTEKGKDVELRCDPISGHTALYWYRQSLGQGLEFLIYFQGNSAPDKSGLPSDRFSAERTGGSVSTLTIQRTQQEDSAVYLCASTWRRGTTLGAADTQYFGPGTRLTVL.

CDR3: CASRSSSTDTQYF. In nucleotides, the CDR3 is TGTGCCAGCAGAAGCTCTAGCACAGATACGCAGTATTTT. The chain joins TRBV5-6 to TRBJ2-3; D is unclear. Trimming pared 5 bases from V and 0 bases from J, leaving 7 bases between. This CDR3 contains 13 residues. Germline lookup yields CDR1 SGHDT and CDR2 YYEEEE.

V is TRBV30 and J is TRBJ2-5; D unclear. The germline gives CDR1 GTSNPN, CDR2 SVGIG (reference sequence). V was shortened by 5 bases and J by 5 bases, with 6 bases between the two germline ends. The CDR3 runs 10 residues. This CDR3 is CAWGRETQYF. The CDR3 coding sequence is TGTGCCTGGGGCCGGGAGACCCAGTACTTC.

This clone was counted a few times. V usage is TRBV4-1 and J usage is TRBJ1-4; D call uncertain. The CDR3 spans 16 residues. The germline V gene has CDR1 MGHRA and CDR2 YSYEKL. Trimming cost V 4 bases and J 0 bases, with 12 bases left between them. The CDR3 nucleotides are TGCGCCAGCAGCCGAGGAGGGTCTGCAACTAATGAAAAACTGTTTTTT. Protein: CASSRGGSATNEKLFF.

This chain joins TRBV7-9 and TRBJ2-6, with TRBD1 matching over 7 bases. Unmatched junction bases numbered 2, after V lost 4 bases and J lost 2 bases. Germline V gives CDR1 SEHNR, CDR2 FQNEAQ (reference sequence). The CDR3 loop spans 15 amino acids. The CDR3: CASSWTGAGANVLTF. CDR3 DNA: TGTGCCAGCAGCTGGACAGGTGCTGGGGCCAACGTCCTGACTTTC. Variable domain in full (rest from reference TRBV7-9 and TRBJ2-6): DTGVSQNPRHKITKRGQNVTFRCDPISEHNRLYWYRQTLGQGPEFLTYFQNEAQLEKSRLLSDRFSAERPKGSFSTLEIQRTEQGDSAMYLCASSWTGAGANVLTFGAGSRLTVL.

The gene calls are TRBV11-3 and TRBJ2-2; D is undetermined. V was trimmed by 5 bases and J by 7 bases, leaving 2 bases between them. The CDR3 covers 10 residues. Per germline, CDR1 SGHNT and CDR2 YENEEA. In nucleotides, the CDR3 is TGTGCCAGCAGCCACGGGGAGCTGTTTTTT. Translating it yields CASSHGELFF. Using reference TRBV11-3 and TRBJ2-2 for the parts outside the CDR3, the full variable domain is EAGVVQSPRYKIIEKKQPVAFWCNPISGHNTLYWYLQNLGQGPELLIRYENEEAVDDSQLPKDRFSAERLKGVDSTLKIQPAELGDSAVYLCASSHGELFFGEGSRLTVL.

This clone showed up just once. This sequence joins TRBV7-9 and TRBJ1-5, with D maybe TRBD1 (5 bases). The CDR3 covers 18 residues. The V end lost 2 bases, the J end lost 0 bases, and 17 bases lay between the germline ends. Germline V gene sequence: CDR1 SEHNR, CDR2 FQNEAQ (reference sequence). DNA for the CDR3: TGTGCCAGCAGCTTACCCCGGGCTATAGGGGATAGCAATCAGCCCCAGCATTTT. Its translation: CASSLPRAIGDSNQPQHF.

A single count supports this clone. This sequence joins TRBV2 and TRBJ2-7, with TRBD1 matching 8 bases. This CDR3 region has 14 residues. Germline V gives CDR1 SNHLY, CDR2 FYNNEI. J was trimmed by 2 bases and V by 4 bases; bases with no gene match: 4. The CDR3 DNA reads TGTGCCAGCAGTGGGGACAGGTCGGCCTACGAGCAGTACGTC. Protein: CASSGDRSAYEQYV.

The DNA of the CDR3 is TGTGCCAGCAGCATCCCCGGGACAGGGGTGGGAGGCTACACCTTC. Its translation: CASSIPGTGVGGYTF. The gene calls are TRBV7-9 and TRBJ1-2; 10 bases agree with TRBD1. The germline V gene encodes CDR1 SEHNR and CDR2 FQNEAQ (reference sequence). The CDR3 runs 15 residues. J lost 8 bases, V lost 5 bases, and 11 bases had no gene match.

This sequence joins TRBV5-5 and TRBJ1-6; a possible D gene is TRBD1 (6 bases). From germline, CDR1 is SGHKS and CDR2 YYEKEE (reference sequence). V was trimmed by 2 bases and J by 8 bases, leaving 8 bases between them. The CDR3 extends over 13 amino acids. CDR3 sequence reads: CASSFNRDSPLHF. In DNA, the CDR3 is TGTGCCAGCAGCTTCAACAGGGATTCACCCCTCCACTTT. The whole variable domain, filled in from reference TRBV5-5 and TRBJ1-6, reads DAGVTQSPTHLIKTRGQQVTLRCSPISGHKSVSWYQQVLGQGPQFIFQYYEKEERGRGNFPDRFSARQFPNYSSELNVNALLLGDSALYLCASSFNRDSPLHFGNGTRLTVT.